This entry lists 11 T cell receptor beta chains sequenced from one sample in a study of CD8 T cells in ankylosing spondylitis (dated by TCRdb to about 2017). Libraries were built with 5' RACE. Sequencing took place on an Illumina HiSeq 2500. TCRdb cleaned the public reads at Q25 with fastp, built clones with MiXCR and kept in-frame beta chains. Rows merge per CDR3 protein into single entries with the most common DNA and genes. Within this sample are a few hundred thousand distinct CDR3 sequences, with 20% to 30% of them counted one time only. The leading ten clones occupy approximately 0.61% of the sample. Sequenced: blood, either unsorted or a sorted T cell fraction (not recorded which). The source of these receptors is a male donor with ankylosing spondylitis or in good health (not recorded which).

This clonotype was seen only a few times. This chain uses TRBV20-1 with TRBJ2-7; D possibly corresponds to TRBD2 (6 bases). The ends were cut back, 3 bases at V and 2 bases at J, with 17 bases in the middle. CDR1 and CDR2 from the germline V gene are DFQATT and SNEGSKA (reference sequence). There are 15 residues in the CDR3. CDR3 sequence: CSASNPTEGAYEQYF. CDR3 in DNA: TGCAGTGCTAGTAACCCTACGGAGGGAGCCTACGAGCAGTACTTC.

Here the CDR3 DNA reads TGTGCCAGCGGACAGGGACCCTACGAGCAGTACTTC. This sequence encodes CASGQGPYEQYF. The V gene is TRBV7-9, the J gene TRBJ2-7; 8 bases fit TRBD1. Trimming removed 8 bases from V and 2 bases from J; junction bases left unmatched: 2. The CDR3 sequence is 12 residues long. CDR1 SEHNR and CDR2 FQNEAQ come from the germline V gene (reference sequence).

This clonotype has only a few counts. This chain links TRBV5-6 with TRBJ2-3; TRBD2 matches at 11 bases. After removal of 3 bases from V and 2 bases from J, the junction contained 11 bases not matched to a gene. The CDR3 covers 18 residues. Germline-derived CDR1 and CDR2 are SGHDT and YYEEEE. The CDR3 is CASSSPFLAGGDTDTQYF. Written as DNA, the CDR3 is TGTGCCAGCAGCTCGCCTTTCCTAGCGGGGGGAGACACAGATACGCAGTATTTT.

This clonotype was counted many times. This chain joins TRBV4-2 and TRBJ2-3, with D possibly TRBD2 on 5 matching bases. V lost 0 bases to trimming and J lost 2 bases, with 12 bases between them. The CDR3 runs to 16 residues. The germline gives CDR1 LGHNA, CDR2 YNFKEQ. CDR3 bases: TGTGCCAGCAGCCAAGATGAGGACTCAGACACAGATACGCAGTATTTT. Protein: CASSQDEDSDTDTQYF.

The rearrangement uses TRBV4-2 and TRBJ1-3; no firm D call. The CDR3 is made up of 15 amino acids. CDR1 and CDR2 from the germline V gene are LGHNA and YNFKEQ. Trimming removed 3 bases at V and 3 bases at J, with 12 bases between. CDR3 DNA sequence: TGTGCCAGCAGCCACTATCCGGGTCGTGGAAACACCATATATTTT. Protein sequence: CASSHYPGRGNTIYF.

The J gene is TRBJ1-3, the V gene TRBV11-2; tentative D call: TRBD1 (6 bases). In germline, CDR1 is SGHAT, CDR2 FQNNGV. The length of the CDR3 is 16 residues. Trimming stripped 1 base from V and 4 bases from J, with 14 bases between. The CDR3 loop is CASSLVSGASGNTIYF. CDR3 DNA sequence: TGTGCCAGCAGCTTAGTGTCGGGGGCTAGCGGAAACACCATATATTTT.

The chain combines TRBV6-4 with TRBJ2-1; D unclear. CDR1 and CDR2 (germline): MRHNA, SNTAGT. The CDR3 extends over 13 amino acids. Trimming cost V 4 bases and J 2 bases, with 6 bases left between them. The CDR3 sequence: CASSASTYNEQFF. Written as DNA, the CDR3 is TGTGCCAGCAGTGCCTCAACCTACAATGAGCAGTTCTTC.

The V and J genes are TRBV6-1 and TRBJ2-7; 10 positions agree with TRBD2. Germline CDR1 MNHNS, CDR2 SASEGT. This CDR3 region has 13 residues. With 7 bases clipped from V and 3 bases from J, the junction kept 3 bases outside the gene matches. The CDR3 nucleotides read TGTGCCAGCAAGCGGGGGGGCGGCTACGAGCAGTACTTC. Its protein product is CASKRGGGYEQYF.

This chain links TRBV6-1 with TRBJ2-2; the D is unclear. The CDR3 totals 14 residues. V was shortened by 7 bases and J by 7 bases, with 16 bases between the two germline ends. Germline CDR1 is MNHNS and CDR2 is SASEGT. The CDR3 region has the DNA TGTGCCAGCACTCGGAACTTCCCGGGCGGGGAGCTGTTTTTT. Its protein is CASTRNFPGGELFF.

This clonotype was counted many times. The chain employs TRBV12-3 or TRBV12-4 and TRBJ2-7; possibly TRBD1 for D (6 bases). V was cut by 3 bases and J by 4 bases, with 13 bases left in between. The CDR3 loop spans 14 amino acids. The CDR3 region has the DNA TGTGCCAGCAGTTTGGACAGCCTCCGGTACGAGCAGTACTTC. Translating gives CASSLDSLRYEQYF.

The chain uses TRBV20-1 and TRBJ2-7; a possible D gene is TRBD2 (6 bases). V was pared by 5 bases and J by 3 bases, with 20 bases between. Germline CDR1 reads DFQATT; CDR2 reads SNEGSKA (reference sequence). This CDR3 region has 15 residues. CDR3 coding DNA: TGCAGTGCTGAAGGTGGGGGGACGGACTACTACGAGCAGTACTTC. As protein: CSAEGGGTDYYEQYF.